The 28 T cell receptor beta chains given below trace back to one sample, sequenced in a study of beta chain features in type 1 diabetes. Study-level results: Type 1 diabetes patients had moderately but significantly shorter TCRB CDR3s in all four CD4+ subsets.

No antigen is known for these receptors. Isolated RNA was reverse transcribed in full, so expressed TCRB transcripts were sequenced. TCRdb keeps only in-frame clones here, not all; method: immunoSEQ multiplex PCR. The data contain some 350,000 clones, 8% to 10% of them seen just once; the ten biggest clones take up less than 0.65%. The sequencing sample was made of central memory CD4+ T cells from blood. All receptors come from a young man with type 1 diabetes.

The V and J genes are TRBV6-6 and TRBJ1-2; D gene unclear. Germline V lookup: CDR1 MNHNY, CDR2 SVGAGI (reference sequence). The CDR3 has 12 amino acids. V was clipped by 6 bases and J by 3 bases, with 8 bases between them. This chain's CDR3 is CASRQTHYGYTF. The CDR3 DNA follows: TGTGCCAGCAGACAGACCCACTATGGCTACACCTTC.

This clone was found a few times. This rearrangement joins TRBV27 to TRBJ1-2; possible D gene TRBD1, 5 bases. V was trimmed by 3 bases and J by 2 bases, leaving 13 bases between them. This CDR3 is built from 15 residues. Germline-derived CDR1 and CDR2 are MNHEY and SMNVEV (reference sequence). CDR3 in amino acids: CASSFHGTVNYGYTF. CDR3 in DNA: TGTGCCAGCAGTTTTCACGGGACGGTGAACTATGGCTACACCTTC.

This clone was detected only a few times. Other DNA sequences from this sample encode an identical CDR3 as well. The V and J genes are TRBV7-2 and TRBJ2-1; unclear D gene. This CDR3 comprises 13 residues. The V gene's germline CDR1 is SGHTA and CDR2 FQGNSA. V was pared by 3 bases and J by 4 bases, with 7 bases between. In nucleotides, the CDR3 is TGTGCCAGCAGCTTGGGGATATACAATGAGCAGTTCTTC. Protein: CASSLGIYNEQFF.

This clone was counted many times. J is TRBJ1-5 and V is TRBV11-2; maybe TRBD1 (6 bases). CDR1 is SGHAT and CDR2 is FQNNGV in the germline V gene. Trimming took 5 bases from V and 4 from J, leaving 9 bases between them. The CDR3 has 13 amino acids. CDR3 bases: TGTGCCAGCAGCGCGGGACAAAATCAGCCCCAGCATTTT. This translates into CASSAGQNQPQHF.

This clone was found a few times. The chain couples TRBV11-2 to TRBJ2-5; D uncertain. V lost 8 bases to trimming and J lost 5 bases, with 15 bases between them. Germline assignment: CDR1 SGHAT and CDR2 FQNNGV. The CDR3 length is 13 residues. CDR3 region: CASGFFLEETQYF. The DNA of the CDR3 is TGTGCCAGCGGATTTTTCCTGGAGGAGACCCAGTACTTC.

This clone occurred a few times. Here the CDR3 DNA reads TGTGCCAGCCAGCGGGAGAACACCGGGGAGCTGTTTTTT. Amino acids: CASQRENTGELFF. This chain joins TRBV2 and TRBJ2-2; 7 bases are a match to TRBD2. Germline CDR1 and CDR2: SNHLY and FYNNEI. The CDR3 has 13 residues. Trimming cost V 8 bases and J 1 base; bases outside gene matches: 1.

In its sample, this clone was seen a few times. Within the sample, other DNA sequences also encode this same CDR3. The chain has TRBV6-1 and TRBJ2-2; D uncertain. The ends were cut back, 3 bases at V and 2 bases at J, with 13 bases in the middle. CDR1 MNHNS and CDR2 SASEGT come from the germline V gene. The CDR3 totals 16 residues. The CDR3 DNA is TGTGCCAGCAGTGAGCTCACTCCTTTAAACACCGGGGAGCTGTTTTTT. Its translation: CASSELTPLNTGELFF.

This clone came up a few times. The chain employs TRBV11-2 and TRBJ2-7, with 11 bases identical to TRBD2. This CDR3 is 15 amino acids long. The germline V gene encodes CDR1 SGHAT and CDR2 FQNNGV. The ends lost 5 bases at V and 0 bases at J; junction bases unmatched: 3. The CDR3 nucleotides are TGTGCCAGCAGCCCCGGGACTAGCGGCTCCTACGAGCAGTACTTC. It is translated as CASSPGTSGSYEQYF.

A word on this clone: The junction departs from the called germline gene at one end, perhaps through a read error. The chain carries TRBV6-1 and TRBJ2-5; D might be TRBD1 (5 bases). Looked up from germline, CDR1 is MNHNS and CDR2 is SASEGT. CDR3 length: 14 amino acids. CDR3 in DNA: TGTGCCATCAGTGAGATAGGAGACAGTAGTAACCAGTACTTC. Encoded protein: CAISEIGDSSNQYF.

The table lists this clone with many counts. The chain uses TRBV28 and TRBJ2-1, with 9 bases matching TRBD2. Germline V lookup: CDR1 MDHEN, CDR2 SYDVKM. This CDR3 is built from 14 residues. V shed 7 bases and J 10 bases; nucleotides not matched to a gene: 11. Written as DNA, the CDR3 is TGTGCCAGCACCTTTAGCGGGAGAGTAAGGGAGCAGTTCTTC. It encodes CASTFSGRVREQFF.

The rearrangement joins TRBV2 to TRBJ2-2; possible D gene TRBD1, 6 bases. The CDR3 sequence is 15 residues long. Between the trimmed V and J ends, which lost 8 bases and 3 bases, there was a span of 16 bases. The V gene's germline CDR1 is SNHLY and CDR2 FYNNEI. The CDR3 loop is CASRQEEIYTGELFF. CDR3 nucleotide sequence: TGTGCCAGCCGACAGGAGGAAATTTACACCGGGGAGCTGTTTTTT.

This clone was observed a few times. The J gene is TRBJ2-7, the V gene TRBV7-2; D uncertain. Trimming shortened V by 1 base and J by 0 bases, and 10 bases separated the two germline ends. This CDR3 is 15 amino acids long. Germline assignment: CDR1 SGHTA and CDR2 FQGNSA. The CDR3 is CASSLDSQPSYEQYF. The CDR3, as DNA: TGTGCCAGCAGCTTAGATTCCCAGCCCTCCTACGAGCAGTACTTC.

CDR3 bases: TGCGCCAGCAGCTTGGAGGTCTACAATGAGCAGTTCTTC. The encoded protein is CASSLEVYNEQFF. The chain recombines TRBV5-1 with TRBJ2-1; D not resolved. This CDR3 region has 13 residues. CDR1 SGHRS and CDR2 YFSETQ come from the germline V gene. V was clipped by 0 bases and J by 3 bases, with 4 bases between them.

This rearrangement joins TRBV6-5 to TRBJ2-3; D not certain. This CDR3 has 13 amino acids. Looked up from germline, CDR1 is MNHEY and CDR2 is SVGAGI. V gave up 6 bases and J gave up 7 bases, with 14 bases separating them. The CDR3 DNA reads TGTGCCAGCAGCCCTACACCCCGGAATACGCAGTATTTT. It yields the protein CASSPTPRNTQYF.

This clone was recorded at least ten times. The genes are TRBV7-7 and TRBJ2-1, with no clear D. The CDR3 covers 12 residues. V was shortened by 5 bases and J by 5 bases, with 7 bases between the two germline ends. Germline CDR1 reads SSHAT; CDR2 reads FNYEAQ (reference sequence). CDR3 sequence reads: CASSPLNNEQFF. The CDR3, as DNA: TGTGCCAGCAGCCCGCTAAACAATGAGCAGTTCTTC.

This clone came up a few times. The junction shows a germline mismatch at one end, possibly a read error. The chain employs TRBV7-2 and TRBJ1-2; 7 bases fit TRBD1. The CDR3 spans 12 residues. Germline V gene sequence: CDR1 SGHTA, CDR2 FQGNSA. The CDR3 bases are TGTGCCAGCAGCAGGACAGGTTTTGGCGACACCTTC. It encodes CASSRTGFGDTF.

The V call is TRBV4-1, the J call TRBJ1-1, with D hard to call. This CDR3 contains 13 residues. Germline V CDR1 and CDR2: MGHRA, YSYEKL. The V end was cut by 0 bases, the J end by 9 bases, with 11 bases between. This CDR3 is CASSQDHSSKAFF. CDR3 nucleotide sequence: TGCGCCAGCAGCCAAGATCACAGCTCAAAAGCTTTCTTT.

V gene TRBV6-5 combines with J gene TRBJ1-2; TRBD1 agrees at 7 bases. The CDR3 consists of 15 residues. Trimming cost V 6 bases and J 3 bases; bases outside gene matches: 10. Germline loops: CDR1 MNHEY, CDR2 SVGAGI. The CDR3 region has the DNA TGTGCCAGCAGGGCCGGACAGGTGGCTGACTATGGCTACACCTTC. Translated: CASRAGQVADYGYTF.

Of note for this clone: One end of the junction varies from germline; a read error may be responsible. The chain uses TRBV9 and TRBJ2-7, with D maybe TRBD2 (6 bases). Germline V gene sequence: CDR1 SGDLS, CDR2 YYNGEE. The CDR3 is made up of 13 amino acids. The CDR3 coding sequence is TGTGTCAGCGGCGGGGTCAGCTCCTACGAGCAGTACTTC. Translated: CVSGGVSSYEQYF. Full variable domain (missing parts from reference TRBV9 and TRBJ2-7): DSGVTQTPKHLITATGQRVTLRCSPRSGDLSVYWYQQSLDQGLQFLIQYYNGEERAKGNILERFSAQQFPDLHSELNLSSLELGDSALYFCVSGGVSSYEQYFGPGTRLTVT.

This clone occurred a few times. CDR3 loop: CASQKFNQPQHF. The CDR3 DNA sequence: TGTGCCAGCCAGAAATTCAATCAGCCCCAGCATTTT. V is TRBV2 and J is TRBJ1-5, with D hard to call. The germline V gene encodes CDR1 SNHLY and CDR2 FYNNEI. V was trimmed by 8 bases and J by 3 bases, leaving 8 bases between them. The CDR3 sequence is 12 residues long.

V usage is TRBV7-6 and J usage is TRBJ2-1; 7 bases are shared with TRBD1. Germline assignment: CDR1 SGHVS and CDR2 FNYEAQ. The CDR3 covers 14 residues. J was trimmed by 6 bases and V by 3 bases; bases with no gene match: 5. The CDR3 DNA follows: TGTGCCAGCAGCTTTGGGACAGTGCCCAATGAGCAGTTCTTC. Its translation is CASSFGTVPNEQFF. Supplemented by reference TRBV7-6 and TRBJ2-1, the full variable domain reads GAGVSQSPRYKVTKRGQDVALRCDPISGHVSLYWYRQALGQGPEFLTYFNYEAQQDKSGLPNDRFSAERPEGSISTLTIQRTEQRDSAMYRCASSFGTVPNEQFFGPGTRLTVL.

Only a few counts were recorded for this clone. The rearrangement joins TRBV25-1 to TRBJ2-7, with 11 bases identical to TRBD2. Germline-derived CDR1 and CDR2 are MGHDK and SYGVNS. There are 15 residues in the CDR3. Trimming at V came to 0 bases and at J to 2 bases, leaving 0 bases not matched to a gene. CDR3 sequence reads: CASSEYSGRAYEQYF. CDR3 coding DNA: TGTGCCAGCAGTGAATATAGCGGGAGGGCCTACGAGCAGTACTTC.

This clone was detected only a few times. The V call is TRBV27, the J call TRBJ2-7, with TRBD2 identical over 11 bases. V lost 6 bases, J lost 2 bases, and 6 bases stayed unmatched. Germline-derived CDR1 and CDR2 are MNHEY and SMNVEV (reference sequence). The CDR3 is 15 amino acids. The CDR3, as DNA: TGTGCCAGCAGAGCCCAGGGACTAGCGGCCTACGAGCAGTACTTC. This codes for CASRAQGLAAYEQYF.

This clone occurred many times. The chain has TRBV27 and TRBJ2-4; maybe TRBD1 (5 bases). Germline V gene lookup returns CDR1 MNHEY and CDR2 SMNVEV (reference sequence). The CDR3 spans 15 residues. The V and J ends lost 4 bases and 0 bases respectively, with 10 bases between them. In DNA, the CDR3 is TGTGCCAGCAGTTCGACAGCCTTAGCCAAAAACATTCAGTACTTC. It is translated as CASSSTALAKNIQYF.

This clone was seen more than once but under ten times. The chain joins TRBV5-5 to TRBJ2-3, with D maybe TRBD2 (6 bases). The V end lost 3 bases, the J end lost 2 bases, and 10 bases lay between the germline ends. This CDR3 contains 14 residues. CDR1 is SGHKS and CDR2 is YYEKEE in the germline V gene (reference sequence). Here the CDR3 DNA reads TGTGCCAGCAGCTACGGGACTGTCACAGATACGCAGTATTTT. Its protein product is CASSYGTVTDTQYF. The full variable domain, in which reference TRBV5-5 and TRBJ2-3 provide the parts outside the CDR3, is DAGVTQSPTHLIKTRGQQVTLRCSPISGHKSVSWYQQVLGQGPQFIFQYYEKEERGRGNFPDRFSARQFPNYSSELNVNALLLGDSALYLCASSYGTVTDTQYFGPGTRLTVL.

V and J are TRBV7-6 and TRBJ1-4; possibly TRBD1 for D (5 bases). CDR1 is SGHVS and CDR2 is FNYEAQ in the germline V gene. V was pared by 0 bases and J by 6 bases, with 11 bases between. This CDR3 spans 15 amino acids. CDR3 sequence (DNA): TGTGCCAGCAGCTTAGCTGGGACCGGTGATGAAAAACTGTTTTTT. It encodes CASSLAGTGDEKLFF. The complete variable domain, with remaining parts taken from reference TRBV7-6 and TRBJ1-4, reads GAGVSQSPRYKVTKRGQDVALRCDPISGHVSLYWYRQALGQGPEFLTYFNYEAQQDKSGLPNDRFSAERPEGSISTLTIQRTEQRDSAMYRCASSLAGTGDEKLFFGSGTQLSVL.

This clone was seen a handful of times. The chain uses TRBV5-1 and TRBJ2-3; D possibly corresponds to TRBD1 (5 bases). With 2 bases removed from V and 2 bases from J, the gap between germline ends came to 12 bases. Germline V CDR1 and CDR2: SGHRS, YFSETQ. This CDR3 contains 15 residues. CDR3 sequence: CASSFQGQATDTQYF. CDR3 coding DNA: TGCGCCAGCAGCTTCCAGGGCCAGGCCACAGATACGCAGTATTTT. The variable domain in full, completed from reference TRBV5-1 and TRBJ2-3, reads KAGVTQTPRYLIKTRGQQVTLSCSPISGHRSVSWYQQTPGQGLQFLFEYFSETQRNKGNFPGRFSGRQFSNSRSEMNVSTLELGDSALYLCASSFQGQATDTQYFGPGTRLTVL.

The chain has TRBV5-4 and TRBJ2-4, with D possibly being TRBD1 or TRBD2 (5 bases each). Germline V lookup: CDR1 SGHNT, CDR2 YYREEE (reference sequence). CDR3 length equals 15 residues. Trimming took off 0 bases at V and 2 bases at J, with 9 bases between the two ends. The CDR3 protein is CASSLDGGTKNIQYF. The CDR3 coding sequence is TGTGCCAGCAGCTTGGATGGGGGAACCAAAAACATTCAGTACTTC. The full variable domain, completed using reference TRBV5-4 and TRBJ2-4, is ETGVTQSPTHLIKTRGQQVTLRCSSQSGHNTVSWYQQALGQGPQFIFQYYREEENGRGNFPPRFSGLQFPNYSSELNVNALELDDSALYLCASSLDGGTKNIQYFGAGTRLSVL.